This entry lists 16 T cell receptor beta chains sequenced from one sample in a study of T cells after yellow fever vaccination. From the 5' RACE reads, TCRdb called clonotypes with MiXCR, one entry per CDR3 protein. Of some 600,000 distinct CDR3 sequences in the sample, around 16% were seen once. The sample here was PBMCs, taken 5 to 6 days after the first yellow fever vaccination. The receptors derive from a man between 18 and 35 years old who received the YFV17D yellow fever vaccine.

The rearrangement uses TRBV5-1 and TRBJ2-1; D perhaps matches TRBD1 (5 bases). Germline lookup yields CDR1 SGHRS and CDR2 YFSETQ. The CDR3 runs to 14 residues. Trimming removed 5 bases from V and 4 bases from J, with 13 bases in between. CDR3 sequence reads: CASRDSAEYNEQFF. CDR3 coding DNA: TGCGCCAGCAGAGACAGCGCGGAGTACAATGAGCAGTTCTTC.

This clonotype came up many times. V gene TRBV6-1 combines with J gene TRBJ2-6; D might be TRBD1 (6 bases). V lost 11 bases, J lost 2 bases, and 16 bases lay in between. The CDR3 loop spans 15 amino acids. Germline V gene sequence: CDR1 MNHNS, CDR2 SASEGT. The DNA of the CDR3 is TGTGCCTGTAGGACAGACCTAGCTGGGGCCAACGTCCTGACTTTC. Translation gives CACRTDLAGANVLTF.

This clonotype has a handful of counts. CDR3 amino acids: CASSLTAYSNQPQHF. The CDR3 DNA follows: TGTGCCAGCTCACTCACCGCCTATAGCAATCAGCCCCAGCATTTT. The chain joins TRBV18 to TRBJ1-5, with D unresolved. V gave up 4 bases and J gave up 0 bases, with 10 bases separating them. CDR1 is KGHSH, CDR2 LQKENI, per germline. CDR3 length: 15 amino acids.

The genes are TRBV10-3 and TRBJ2-7; D perhaps matches TRBD2 (6 bases). Germline V gene sequence: CDR1 ENHRY, CDR2 SYGVKD. CDR3 length: 15 amino acids. Trimming removed 3 bases at V and 4 bases at J, with 16 bases between. The CDR3 is CAISDLPGRGYEQYV. Written as DNA, the CDR3 is TGTGCCATCAGTGATTTACCGGGACGGGGGTACGAGCAGTACGTC.

In its sample, this clonotype was seen once. The rearrangement joins TRBV20-1 to TRBJ2-3; D uncertain. The CDR3 consists of 15 residues. Germline CDR1 is DFQATT and CDR2 is SNEGSKA (reference sequence). V shed 0 bases and J shed 6 bases, with 16 bases lying between them. Here the CDR3 DNA reads TGCAGTGCTAGAGATCGATTGGTAGCTTTGGATACGCAGTATTTT. Protein product: CSARDRLVALDTQYF.

This chain joins TRBV7-6 and TRBJ2-3; 9 positions agree with TRBD1. The CDR3 covers 19 residues. The V segment lost 1 base and the J segment 6 bases; nucleotides outside the gene matches: 17. Germline V gene lookup returns CDR1 SGHVS and CDR2 FNYEAQ. CDR3 nucleotide sequence: TGTGCCAGCAGCTTAGGGGTACCTGGGACAGGGCAGACCGGGGATACGCAGTATTTT. Amino acids: CASSLGVPGTGQTGDTQYF.

This chain links TRBV25-1 with TRBJ1-6, with 9 bases lining up with TRBD1. V was pared by 3 bases and J by 8 bases, with 5 bases of the junction left unmatched. The V gene's germline CDR1 is MGHDK and CDR2 SYGVNS. CDR3 size: 15 residues. CDR3 DNA: TGTGCCAGCAGTGAGATGACAGGGGGATATTCACCCCTCCACTTT. Its protein product is CASSEMTGGYSPLHF.

V gene TRBV5-8 combines with J gene TRBJ1-5, with D unclear. CDR3 length: 14 residues. Trimming took 6 bases from V and 5 from J, leaving 15 bases between them. Germline V CDR1 and CDR2: SGHTS, YDEGEE. In DNA form, the CDR3 reads TGTGCCAGCAACTCGTGGGCAGAATATCAGCCCCAGCATTTT. It translates to CASNSWAEYQPQHF.

This clonotype occurred many times. V gene TRBV5-1 combines with J gene TRBJ2-1; the D gene is possibly TRBD2 (6 bases). V lost 2 bases to trimming and J lost 2 bases, with 14 bases between them. From germline, CDR1 is SGHRS and CDR2 YFSETQ. This CDR3 spans 16 amino acids. CDR3 nucleotides: TGCGCCAGCAGCTTTCAGGAGGGTGGGGCCTACAATGAGCAGTTCTTC. It is translated as CASSFQEGGAYNEQFF. Filled out from reference TRBV5-1 and TRBJ2-1, the complete variable domain reads KAGVTQTPRYLIKTRGQQVTLSCSPISGHRSVSWYQQTPGQGLQFLFEYFSETQRNKGNFPGRFSGRQFSNSRSEMNVSTLELGDSALYLCASSFQEGGAYNEQFFGPGTRLTVL.

In its sample, this clonotype was seen a few times. This chain connects TRBV5-1 to TRBJ2-6, with D possibly TRBD1 on 6 matching bases. The CDR3 length is 17 residues. Trimming shortened V by 3 bases and J by 2 bases, and 15 bases separated the two germline ends. Germline-derived CDR1 and CDR2 are SGHRS and YFSETQ. The CDR3 region has the DNA TGCGCCAGCAGCTCATCTTACAGGGATCCTGGGGCCAACGTCCTGACTTTC. The encoded protein is CASSSSYRDPGANVLTF.

V usage is TRBV5-6 and J usage is TRBJ2-3; tentative D call: TRBD2 (5 bases). Germline V gene sequence: CDR1 SGHDT, CDR2 YYEEEE. Trimming removed 0 bases at V and 4 bases at J, with 9 bases between. This CDR3 region has 14 residues. The CDR3 spells CASSLAGIPDTQYF. The DNA for the CDR3 is TGTGCCAGCAGCTTGGCGGGGATCCCAGATACGCAGTATTTT.

The chain carries TRBV12-3 or TRBV12-4 and TRBJ1-4, with 8 bases fitting TRBD1. This CDR3 is built from 14 residues. Losses at the gene ends were 6 bases for V and 6 bases for J; bases not matched to a gene: 6. As DNA, the CDR3 is TGTGCCAGCAGCTCGACAGGGGTGGATGAAAAACTGTTTTTT. Protein: CASSSTGVDEKLFF.

This clonotype has just a few counts. CDR3 residues: CASSLKASGGYEQFF. CDR3 sequence (DNA): TGTGCCAGCAGCTTAAAGGCTAGCGGGGGGTATGAGCAGTTCTTC. The chain employs TRBV7-3 and TRBJ2-1, with 11 bases that match TRBD2. Germline V gives CDR1 SGHTA, CDR2 FQGTGA. The CDR3 is 15 amino acids. Trimming at V came to 1 base and at J to 8 bases, leaving 4 bases not matched to a gene. The full variable domain, with the rest looked up from reference TRBV7-3 and TRBJ2-1, is GAGVSQTPSNKVTEKGKYVELRCDPISGHTALYWYRQSLGQGPEFLIYFQGTGAADDSGLPNDRFFAVRPEGSVSTLKIQRTERGDSAVYLCASSLKASGGYEQFFGPGTRLTVL.

This clonotype was observed once. The chain employs TRBV18 and TRBJ2-7, with TRBD2 matching over 7 bases. The J segment lost 3 bases and the V segment lost 3 bases, leaving 2 bases of the junction unmatched. The CDR3 is 13 amino acids. CDR1 and CDR2 (germline): KGHSH, LQKENI. This CDR3 is CASSPGTNYEQYF. For the CDR3, the DNA is TGTGCCAGCTCACCTGGGACTAACTACGAGCAGTACTTC.

The rearrangement uses TRBV27 and TRBJ2-5; 8 nucleotides align to TRBD1. This CDR3 is built from 15 residues. Trimming took 7 bases from V and 7 from J; bases not matched to a gene: 14. CDR1 is MNHEY, CDR2 SMNVEV, per germline (reference sequence). CDR3 sequence reads: CASKQDRGLTGTQYF. The CDR3 DNA reads TGTGCCAGCAAACAAGACAGGGGACTTACGGGGACCCAGTACTTC.

CDR3: CSARDGRGSDYGYTF. The DNA of the CDR3 is TGCAGTGCTAGAGATGGCAGGGGTTCAGACTATGGCTACACCTTC. The chain couples TRBV20-1 to TRBJ1-2; D is possibly TRBD1 (6 bases). The CDR3 consists of 15 residues. Germline V lookup: CDR1 DFQATT, CDR2 SNEGSKA (reference sequence). Trimming took 0 bases from V and 3 from J, leaving 14 bases between them.